These T cell receptor beta chains were read from a single sample in a study of blood T cell repertoires in COVID-19. Clones were read by immunoSEQ multiplex PCR, and TCRdb kept only the in-frame ones, dropping some. The table records about 200,000 clones, over 75% of them present only once. The sequencing sample was made of peripheral blood. The source of these receptors is a man aged 45-65 years with acute or convalescent COVID-19. CDR3s include the opening cysteine and the closing phenylalanine or tryptophan. A D gene is named only where the DNA matches it firmly. Clone size is stated in some rows and not others, as once, few, many or a class when expanded.

D gene | clone size | J gene | V gene | CDR3 protein | CDR3 DNA
- | - | TRBJ1-6 | TRBV11-2 | CASSLDTYSYNSPLHF | TGTGCCAGCAGCTTAGACACCTACTCCTATAATTCACCCCTCCACTTT
- | - | TRBJ1-5 | TRBV5-1 | CASSLMGDYSNQPQHF | TGCGCCAGCAGCTTGATGGGAGACTATAGCAATCAGCCCCAGCATTTT
- | - | TRBJ1-3 | TRBV6-5 | CASSYSAGTGNTIYF | TGTGCCAGCAGTTACTCGGCAGGGACTGGAAACACCATATATTTT
- | - | TRBJ1-1 | TRBV7-9 | CASSPLLGQVPNAEAFF | TGTGCCAGCAGCCCTTTACTCGGACAAGTTCCGAACGCTGAAGCTTTCTTT
- | few | TRBJ2-3 | TRBV9 | CASSVGGADTQYF | TGTGCCAGCAGCGTAGGCGGGGCAGATACGCAGTATTTT
TRBD2 | - | TRBJ2-5 | TRBV6-5 | CASLAAGGQETQYF | TGTGCCAGCCTGGCAGCGGGGGGGCAAGAGACCCAGTACTTC
- | - | TRBJ1-6 | TRBV2 | CASKGGAAYSPLHF | TGTGCTAGTAAGGGGGGGGCTGCCTATTCACCCCTCCACTTT
- | - | TRBJ1-2 | TRBV18 | CASSPTRGQNYGYTF | TGTGCCAGCTCACCAACGAGGGGACAAAACTATGGCTACACCTTC
- | - | TRBJ2-3 | TRBV5-1 | CASSPLPHLGTRTDTQYF | TGCGCCAGCAGCCCACTACCCCACCTAGGGACAAGAACAGATACGCAGTATTTT
- | once | TRBJ1-1 | TRBV9 | CASSFGPQSEAFF | TGTGCCAGCAGCTTTGGGCCCCAATCCGAAGCTTTCTTT
TRBD1 | - | TRBJ2-5 | TRBV7-7 | CASSILSTGQETQYF | TGTGCCAGCAGCATCCTTTCGACAGGGCAAGAGACCCAGTACTTC
TRBD1 | few | TRBJ2-7 | TRBV7-9 | CASSTGTDTYEQYF | TGTGCCAGCAGCACCGGGACAGACACCTACGAGCAGTACTTC
- | - | TRBJ1-4 | TRBV12-3/TRBV12-4 | CASSLGATEKLFF | TGTGCCAGCAGTTTGGGGGCTACTGAAAAACTGTTTTTT
- | - | TRBJ1-2 | TRBV6-5 | CASSPRTAFYTF | TGTGCCAGCAGCCCGAGGACAGCCTTCTACACCTTC
- | few | TRBJ1-5 | TRBV2 | CASSADRGPYQPQHF | TGTGCCAGCAGTGCGGACAGAGGACCCTATCAGCCCCAGCATTTT
- | - | TRBJ2-3 | TRBV3-1/TRBV3-2 | CASSQDTIHSQYF | TGTGCCAGCAGCCAAGACACAATCCATTCGCAGTATTTT
TRBD2 | - | TRBJ2-5 | TRBV4-1 | CASSQGLAGGKETQYF | TGCGCCAGCAGCCAGGGACTAGCGGGGGGGAAGGAGACCCAGTACTTC
- | once | TRBJ1-3 | TRBV20-1 | CSASAGGNTIYF | TGCAGTGCTAGTGCGGGGGGAAACACCATATATTTT
- | - | TRBJ2-1 | TRBV6-1 | CASSERPSGNSYNEQFF | TGTGCCAGCAGTGAGAGACCCAGCGGAAACTCCTACAATGAGCAGTTCTTC
- | - | TRBJ1-4 | TRBV6-6 | CASSRGVTNEKLFF | TGTGCCAGCAGCCGGGGTGTCACTAATGAAAAACTGTTTTTT
TRBD1 | - | TRBJ1-1 | TRBV7-9 | CASSSDRGTEAFF | TGTGCCAGCAGCTCGGACAGGGGCACTGAAGCTTTCTTT